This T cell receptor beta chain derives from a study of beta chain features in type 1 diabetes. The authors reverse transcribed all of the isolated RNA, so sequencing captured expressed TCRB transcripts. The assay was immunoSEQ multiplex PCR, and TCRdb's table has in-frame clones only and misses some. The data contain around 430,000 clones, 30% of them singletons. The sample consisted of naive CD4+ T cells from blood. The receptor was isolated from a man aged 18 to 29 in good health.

This CDR3 is CASSRRGADTQYF. In DNA form, the CDR3 reads TGTGCCAGCAGTCGTCGTGGGGCAGATACGCAGTATTTT. The chain uses TRBV2 and TRBJ2-3; D gene uncertain. The CDR3 spans 13 residues. V lost 5 bases to trimming and J lost 4 bases, with 10 bases between them. From germline, CDR1 is SNHLY and CDR2 FYNNEI.